Here is one TCR beta chain with its context. What it binds is not known. The second PCR ran about 6 to 12 cycles with a sample-barcoded 5' primer and J-beta primers. TCRdb called the 5' RACE reads again in MiXCR, with one record for every CDR3 protein. The sample has roughly 500,000 distinct CDR3 sequences, more than 20% seen once. The source of the sample is a study of blood T cells in healthy people across ages. Study at large: About one barcoded beta molecule was captured per two T cells (by template switching). Study results and limitations: Roughly linearly, TCR beta diversity per million T cells fell as age increased.

A further study also used this sample, focusing on T cells of mothers and their children. That paper states: All extracted RNA went into cDNA synthesis, about 1.4 ug per 15 ul. There were over 8 million TCR beta CDR3 reads from each mother and roughly 3 million from each child.

The TCR comes from a boy aged 5 to 17 in good health. The sample consisted of blood.

The CDR3 bases are TGCGCCAGCAGTCGACAGGCAAGCTCTGGGGCCAACGTCCTGACTTTC. Its protein product is CASSRQASSGANVLTF. The J gene is TRBJ2-6, the V gene TRBV10-2; D may be TRBD1 (6 bases). Germline assignment: CDR1 WSHSY and CDR2 SAAADI. V was trimmed by 5 bases and J by 0 bases, leaving 11 bases between them. The CDR3 spans 16 residues.